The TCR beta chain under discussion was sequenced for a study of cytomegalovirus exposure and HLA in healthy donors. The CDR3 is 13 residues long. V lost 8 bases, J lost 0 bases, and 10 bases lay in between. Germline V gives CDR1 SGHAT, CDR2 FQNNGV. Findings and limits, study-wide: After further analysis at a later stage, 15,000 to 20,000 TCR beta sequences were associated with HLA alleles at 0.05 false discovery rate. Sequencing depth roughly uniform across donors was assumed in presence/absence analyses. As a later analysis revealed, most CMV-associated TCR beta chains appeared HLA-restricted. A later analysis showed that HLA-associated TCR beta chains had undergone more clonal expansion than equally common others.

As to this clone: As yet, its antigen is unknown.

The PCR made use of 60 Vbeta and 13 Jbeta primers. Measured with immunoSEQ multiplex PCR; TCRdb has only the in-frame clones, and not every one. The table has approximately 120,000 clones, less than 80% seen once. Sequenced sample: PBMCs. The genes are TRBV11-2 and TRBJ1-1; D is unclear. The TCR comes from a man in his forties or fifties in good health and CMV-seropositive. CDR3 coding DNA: TGTGCCAGCGCCTGGCGGCTGAACACTGAAGCTTTCTTT. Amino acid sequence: CASAWRLNTEAFF.